This TCR beta chain is from a study of blood T cell repertoires in COVID-19. For the study at large: Donors in the United States, Italy and Spain gave samples during acute or convalescent COVID-19. T cells, B-cell-depleted T cells, or PBMCs provided the cDNA or gDNA that served as material.

It was during active infection that Seattle patients were enrolled and then longitudinally followed. CDR1 is MRHNA and CDR2 is SNTAGT in the germline V gene. V dropped 7 bases and J dropped 1 base, with 6 bases sitting between them. The CDR3 contains 12 residues. Libraries were prepared by immunoSEQ multiplex PCR; TCRdb keeps only in-frame clonotypes and omits some of them. The sample consists of under 300,000 clones, approximately 86% of them appearing once. The sequenced sample consisted of peripheral blood. This receptor was identified in a woman in her 70s with COVID-19, enrolled during active disease. V gene TRBV6-4 combines with J gene TRBJ2-3; D gene unclear. The CDR3 protein is CASNEGTDTQYF. For the CDR3, the DNA is TGTGCCAGCAACGAGGGCACAGATACGCAGTATTTT.